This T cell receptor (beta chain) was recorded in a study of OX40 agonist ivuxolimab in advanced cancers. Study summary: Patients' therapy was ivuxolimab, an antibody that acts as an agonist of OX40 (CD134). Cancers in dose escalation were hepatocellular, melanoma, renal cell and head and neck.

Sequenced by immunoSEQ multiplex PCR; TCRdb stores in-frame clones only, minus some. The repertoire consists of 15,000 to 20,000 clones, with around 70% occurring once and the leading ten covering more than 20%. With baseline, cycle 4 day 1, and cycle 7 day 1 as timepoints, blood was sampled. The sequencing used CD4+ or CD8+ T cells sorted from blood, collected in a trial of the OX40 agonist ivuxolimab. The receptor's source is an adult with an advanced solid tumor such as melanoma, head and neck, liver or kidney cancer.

CDR3 in DNA: TGTGCCAGCCAGCCTGATACAGGGGGTGGTGCTGAAGCTTTCTTT. Protein sequence: CASQPDTGGGAEAFF. The rearrangement links TRBV27 to TRBJ1-1; 8 positions match TRBD1. The germline gives CDR1 MNHEY, CDR2 SMNVEV (reference sequence). V lost 8 bases, J lost 6 bases, and 14 bases stayed unmatched. This CDR3 region has 15 residues.